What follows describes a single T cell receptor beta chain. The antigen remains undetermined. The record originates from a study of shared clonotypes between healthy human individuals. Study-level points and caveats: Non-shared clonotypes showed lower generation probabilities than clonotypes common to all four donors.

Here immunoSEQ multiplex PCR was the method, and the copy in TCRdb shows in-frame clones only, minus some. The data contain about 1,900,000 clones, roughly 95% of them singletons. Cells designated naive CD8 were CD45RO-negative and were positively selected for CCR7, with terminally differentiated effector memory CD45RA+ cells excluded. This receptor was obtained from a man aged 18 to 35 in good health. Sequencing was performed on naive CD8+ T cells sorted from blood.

This CDR3 is CASSLGGTGEGDTQYF. In DNA form, the CDR3 reads TGTGCCAGCAGCTTAGGTGGGACAGGGGAAGGGGATACGCAGTATTTT. This chain joins TRBV7-9 and TRBJ2-3, with 10 bases lining up with TRBD1. The germline V gene has CDR1 SEHNR and CDR2 FQNEAQ (reference sequence). The CDR3 is 16 residues long. The trim removed 1 base at V and 6 bases at J, leaving 7 bases unmatched.